This is a list of T cell receptor beta chains from one sample in a study of T cell responses to AZD1222 COVID-19 vaccine. Generated by immunoSEQ multiplex PCR, the TCRdb table keeps only in-frame clones and is missing some. The sample records some 80,000 clones, 88% being singletons. The specimen comprised peripheral blood, sampled 28 days after the second dose of the MenACWY control vaccine. The receptor source for this set is an adult who received the MenACWY meningococcal vaccine as a control. Each CDR3 is given with its conserved first and last residue. A D gene is named only where the DNA matches it firmly.

CDR3aa: CASSPRRQGDTGELFF; CDR3nt: TGTGCCAGCAGCCCTCGGAGACAGGGGGACACCGGGGAGCTGTTTTTT; d_gene: TRBD1; v_gene: TRBV7-2; j_gene: TRBJ2-2
CDR3aa: CASSVTGTGGSGEQYF; CDR3nt: TGTGCCAGCAGTGTCACCGGGACAGGGGGCTCAGGCGAGCAGTACTTC; d_gene: TRBD1; v_gene: TRBV6-1; j_gene: TRBJ2-7
CDR3aa: CASTTGTGALGPQHF; CDR3nt: TGTGCCAGTACCACCGGGACAGGGGCCTTGGGGCCCCAGCATTTT; d_gene: TRBD1; v_gene: TRBV19; j_gene: TRBJ1-5
CDR3aa: CAWEFRETSFGNTIYF; CDR3nt: TGTGCCTGGGAATTTAGGGAAACGTCTTTTGGAAACACCATATATTTT; d_gene: NA; v_gene: TRBV30; j_gene: TRBJ1-3
CDR3aa: CASSQQGAWANVLTF; CDR3nt: TGTGCCAGCAGCCAGCAGGGGGCTTGGGCCAACGTCCTGACTTTC; d_gene: TRBD1; v_gene: TRBV3-1/TRBV3-2; j_gene: TRBJ2-6
CDR3aa: CASSQGTGGRNSPLHF; CDR3nt: TGCGCCAGCAGCCAAGGGACAGGGGGCAGGAATTCACCCCTCCACTTT; d_gene: TRBD1; v_gene: TRBV4-1; j_gene: TRBJ1-6
CDR3aa: CASSTGGHQPQHF; CDR3nt: TGTGCCAGCAGCACGGGGGGCCATCAGCCCCAGCATTTT; d_gene: NA; v_gene: TRBV21-1; j_gene: TRBJ1-5
CDR3aa: CASSPGDLRDTQYF; CDR3nt: TGCGCCAGCAGCCCCGGGGACCTCCGGGATACGCAGTATTTT; d_gene: NA; v_gene: TRBV5-1; j_gene: TRBJ2-3
CDR3aa: CASSESVNYEQYF; CDR3nt: TGTGCCAGCAGTGAATCAGTGAATTACGAGCAGTACTTC; d_gene: NA; v_gene: TRBV2; j_gene: TRBJ2-7
CDR3aa: CASSQEQAYGQGVDYGYTF; CDR3nt: TGTGCCAGCAGCCAAGAGCAGGCTTACGGACAGGGGGTAGACTATGGCTACACCTTC; d_gene: TRBD1; v_gene: TRBV3-1/TRBV3-2; j_gene: TRBJ1-2
CDR3aa: CASSQGTGGNNQPQHF; CDR3nt: TGTGCCAGCAGCCAAGGGACAGGGGGTAACAATCAGCCCCAGCATTTT; d_gene: TRBD1; v_gene: TRBV3-1/TRBV3-2; j_gene: TRBJ1-5
CDR3aa: CASSQGQVPEKLFF; CDR3nt: TGCGCCAGCAGCCAAGGACAGGTACCTGAAAAACTGTTTTTT; d_gene: NA; v_gene: TRBV4-1; j_gene: TRBJ1-4